Listed here are 26 T cell receptor beta chains from one sample, sequenced in a study of shared T cell receptors in the human thymus. The assay was immunoSEQ multiplex PCR, and TCRdb's table has in-frame clones only and misses some. The sample records approximately 760,000 clones, 75% to 90% being singletons. The same specimen was also included in a second study, on human thymus T cells.

Input material: thymocytes. These receptors all come from a girl less than two years old with a congenital heart defect.

This sequence joins TRBV5-1 and TRBJ1-2; maybe TRBD1 (6 bases). V gave up 4 bases and J gave up 5 bases, with 24 bases separating them. The germline CDR1 and CDR2 sequences are SGHRS and YFSETQ. This CDR3 is built from 17 residues. The CDR3: CASSLQSILQGWYGYTF. The CDR3, as DNA: TGCGCCAGCAGCCTACAAAGCATACTCCAGGGGTGGTATGGCTACACCTTC.

The chain combines TRBV5-6 with TRBJ1-5; 7 bases are a match to TRBD1. This CDR3 comprises 17 residues. Germline V gene data show CDR1 as SGHDT and CDR2 as YYEEEE. V gave up 3 bases and J gave up 6 bases; unmatched junction bases: 15. CDR3 protein: CASSWGAEQGSAQPQHF. DNA for the CDR3: TGTGCCAGCAGCTGGGGGGCTGAACAGGGGAGTGCTCAGCCCCAGCATTTT. Combining the CDR3 with reference TRBV5-6 and TRBJ1-5 gives the whole variable domain DAGVTQSPTHLIKTRGQQVTLRCSPKSGHDTVSWYQQALGQGPQFIFQYYEEEERQRGNFPDRFSGHQFPNYSSELNVNALLLGDSALYLCASSWGAEQGSAQPQHFGDGTRLSIL.

This clone came up a few times. The chain couples TRBV7-3 to TRBJ2-1; the D gene is possibly TRBD1 (5 bases). V shed 4 bases and J shed 7 bases, with 11 bases lying between them. The CDR3 loop spans 13 amino acids. The germline V gene has CDR1 SGHTA and CDR2 FQGTGA. In nucleotides, the CDR3 is TGTGCCAGCAGCTCGAAGCAGGGTAATGAGCAGTTCTTC. Its translation: CASSSKQGNEQFF.

This chain uses TRBV7-9 with TRBJ2-7; TRBD1 is a possible D gene (5 bases). Looked up from germline, CDR1 is SEHNR and CDR2 is FQNEAQ (reference sequence). V lost 5 bases to trimming and J lost 7 bases, with 18 bases between them. The CDR3 runs to 14 residues. The CDR3 loop reads CASSKGQELIEQYF. The CDR3, as DNA: TGTGCCAGCAGCAAGGGGCAGGAGCTAATTGAGCAGTACTTC.

V gene TRBV28 combines with J gene TRBJ1-6; TRBD1 might be the D (5 bases). The CDR3 runs 17 residues. V lost 4 bases to trimming and J lost 9 bases, with 22 bases between them. CDR1 MDHEN and CDR2 SYDVKM come from the germline V gene. In DNA, the CDR3 is TGTGCCAGCAGTTGCAACCCCCCCGGCAGGGTGAGTTCACCCCTCCACTTT. It is translated as CASSCNPPGRVSSPLHF.

This clone appeared once. The rearrangement links TRBV6-1 to TRBJ1-2; possible D gene TRBD1, 5 bases. This CDR3 region has 12 residues. CDR1 is MNHNS and CDR2 is SASEGT in the germline V gene. CDR3 loop: CAIRVEFHGYTF. The CDR3 DNA reads TGTGCGATCAGGGTTGAATTTCATGGCTACACCTTC.

The V and J genes are TRBV19 and TRBJ1-2, with D possibly matching TRBD1 (6 bases). CDR3 length equals 17 residues. V lost 10 bases and J lost 4, with 28 bases in between. The germline V gene has CDR1 LNHDA and CDR2 SQIVND (reference sequence). The CDR3 region has the DNA TGTGCCACTGAAAGAAGGGGGGGGAAGCTTTCATGCTATGGCTACACCTTC. It codes for CATERRGGKLSCYGYTF.

A single count supports this clone. This rearrangement joins TRBV12-5 to TRBJ2-2; 8 nucleotides align to TRBD1. With V trimmed by 5 bases and J by 5 bases, 4 bases remained unmatched. The germline CDR1 and CDR2 sequences are LGHNT and FRNRAP. CDR3 length: 14 residues. Here the CDR3 reads CASGIGQGTGELFF. The CDR3 nucleotides read TGTGCTAGTGGTATTGGACAGGGAACCGGGGAGCTGTTTTTT.

The gene calls are TRBV5-1 and TRBJ1-4; D not resolved. The CDR3 runs to 13 residues. Trimming removed 4 bases from V and 8 bases from J, with 12 bases in between. Per germline, CDR1 SGHRS and CDR2 YFSETQ. CDR3 sequence (DNA): TGCGCCAGCAGCCCTACCCCCTTAGAAAAACTGTTTTTT. It yields the protein CASSPTPLEKLFF. The whole variable domain, remainder taken from reference TRBV5-1 and TRBJ1-4, is KAGVTQTPRYLIKTRGQQVTLSCSPISGHRSVSWYQQTPGQGLQFLFEYFSETQRNKGNFPGRFSGRQFSNSRSEMNVSTLELGDSALYLCASSPTPLEKLFFGSGTQLSVL.

The rearrangement links TRBV19 to TRBJ1-1; D is possibly TRBD1 (5 bases). CDR1 is LNHDA and CDR2 is SQIVND in the germline V gene (reference sequence). The CDR3 is 17 residues long. The germline V and J ends were trimmed by 3 bases and 1 base, with 18 bases remaining between them. CDR3 in DNA: TGTGCCAGTAGTATCCGTTTAAGGTGGGGGGAGAACACTGAAGCTTTCTTT. This translates into CASSIRLRWGENTEAFF.

This chain joins TRBV4-1 and TRBJ1-5, with 7 nucleotides matching TRBD1. The ends lost 4 bases at V and 4 bases at J; junction bases unmatched: 19. This CDR3 has 19 amino acids. Germline CDR1 and CDR2: MGHRA and YSYEKL. The CDR3 loop is CASSRGTAWRVWENQPQHF. The CDR3 coding sequence is TGCGCCAGCAGCCGGGGGACAGCATGGCGGGTTTGGGAAAATCAGCCCCAGCATTTT.

V usage is TRBV28 and J usage is TRBJ2-4; unclear D gene. CDR3 length: 14 amino acids. Germline loops: CDR1 MDHEN, CDR2 SYDVKM. Trimming pared 2 bases from V and 2 bases from J, leaving 7 bases between. Here the CDR3 reads CASSLEPSKNIQYF. CDR3 coding DNA: TGTGCCAGCAGTTTAGAGCCCTCCAAAAACATTCAGTACTTC.

The chain employs TRBV9 and TRBJ2-1, with 8 bases fitting TRBD2. Germline V gives CDR1 SGDLS, CDR2 YYNGEE. V lost 4 bases and J lost 4; bases outside the gene matches: 10. This CDR3 is 16 amino acids long. CDR3 region: CASSLPGSGDYNEQFF. The CDR3 nucleotides are TGTGCCAGCAGCCTCCCTGGTAGCGGGGATTACAATGAGCAGTTCTTC.

The chain employs TRBV5-4 and TRBJ2-7; 10 positions match TRBD2. The CDR3 is made up of 19 amino acids. CDR1 and CDR2 (germline): SGHNT, YYREEE (reference sequence). With V trimmed by 0 bases and J by 2 bases, 14 bases remained unmatched. CDR3 residues: CASSLAASGGSTSTYEQYF. The CDR3, as DNA: TGTGCCAGCAGCTTGGCGGCTAGCGGGGGATCGACTTCCACCTACGAGCAGTACTTC.

The rearrangement uses TRBV2 and TRBJ2-3; the match to TRBD2 covers 9 bases. Trimming at V came to 4 bases and at J to 4 bases, leaving 12 bases not matched to a gene. The CDR3 has 17 amino acids. Germline CDR1 reads SNHLY; CDR2 reads FYNNEI. CDR3 loop: CASSAPGVAGVSDTQYF. The DNA of the CDR3 is TGTGCCAGCAGTGCTCCTGGGGTAGCGGGGGTCTCAGATACGCAGTATTTT.

This chain links TRBV7-9 with TRBJ2-3; D is possibly TRBD1 (6 bases). V lost 5 bases, J lost 1 base, and 13 bases lay in between. Germline loops: CDR1 SEHNR, CDR2 FQNEAQ (reference sequence). This CDR3 spans 15 amino acids. The CDR3 DNA reads as TGTGCCAGCAGCCCGAGGGACACATGCACAGATACGCAGTATTTT. Its translation is CASSPRDTCTDTQYF.

The rearrangement uses TRBV5-1 and TRBJ1-6, with D tentatively TRBD1 (6 bases). CDR3 length equals 17 residues. The ends were cut back, 0 bases at V and 3 bases at J, with 13 bases in the middle. Per the germline V gene, CDR1 is SGHRS and CDR2 is YFSETQ. The CDR3: CASSLVSGANYNSPLHF. The CDR3 coding sequence is TGCGCCAGCAGCTTGGTGTCAGGGGCGAACTATAATTCACCCCTCCACTTT.

The chain joins TRBV4-1 to TRBJ1-1, with 9 bases lining up with TRBD1. V trimming: 4 bases; J trimming: 5 bases; junction bases outside the gene matches: 5. Germline V gene sequence: CDR1 MGHRA, CDR2 YSYEKL. CDR3 length equals 14 residues. CDR3 DNA sequence: TGCGCCAGCAGCCCTCGGGACAGGGATACTGAAGCTTTCTTT. Its translation is CASSPRDRDTEAFF.

This chain uses TRBV2 with TRBJ2-7; 9 bases match TRBD1. V was pared by 7 bases and J by 5 bases, with 9 bases of the junction left unmatched. The CDR3 has 14 residues. Germline CDR1 SNHLY, CDR2 FYNNEI. The CDR3 sequence is CASIFGTGIHEQYF. Here the CDR3 DNA reads TGTGCCAGCATCTTTGGGACAGGGATCCACGAGCAGTACTTC.

The V gene is TRBV15, the J gene TRBJ1-5; TRBD1 is a possible D gene (6 bases). This CDR3 is 14 amino acids long. V lost 3 bases and J lost 5, with 11 bases in between. The germline V gene has CDR1 LNHNV and CDR2 YYDKDF (reference sequence). The CDR3 protein is CATSRGGGDQPQHF. In DNA, the CDR3 is TGTGCCACCAGCAGGGGAGGGGGGGATCAGCCCCAGCATTTT.

This chain uses TRBV28 with TRBJ2-4; 9 bases agree with TRBD1. The CDR3 spans 16 residues. Germline V gives CDR1 MDHEN, CDR2 SYDVKM. Trimming at V came to 4 bases and at J to 0 bases, leaving 4 bases not matched to a gene. Here the CDR3 reads CASSSTGGTAKNIQYF. The CDR3 DNA sequence: TGTGCCAGCAGTTCGACAGGGGGGACAGCCAAAAACATTCAGTACTTC. The full variable domain, rest sourced from reference TRBV28 and TRBJ2-4, is DVKVTQSSRYLVKRTGEKVFLECVQDMDHENMFWYRQDPGLGLRLIYFSYDVKMKEKGDIPEGYSVSREKKERFSLILESASTNQTSMYLCASSSTGGTAKNIQYFGAGTRLSVL.

This chain uses TRBV29-1 with TRBJ2-2; possible D gene TRBD2, 5 bases. This CDR3 comprises 13 residues. Germline lookup yields CDR1 SQVTM and CDR2 ANQGSEA. Deletions cut 6 bases from V and 3 bases from J, with 11 bases between. The CDR3 sequence is CSVASRDTGELFF. The DNA for the CDR3 is TGCAGCGTAGCTTCGAGGGACACCGGGGAGCTGTTTTTT.

This clone was seen once. The chain's CDR3 is CASSLLWGQGVETQYF. In nucleotides, the CDR3 is TGTGCCAGCAGTTTATTGTGGGGACAGGGAGTGGAGACCCAGTACTTC. The chain is built from TRBV27 and TRBJ2-5; 9 bases are shared with TRBD1. This CDR3 comprises 16 residues. The V segment lost 1 base and the J segment 5 bases; nucleotides outside the gene matches: 8. Germline lookup yields CDR1 MNHEY and CDR2 SMNVEV (reference sequence).

CDR3: CASSIFSWRDSPLHF. CDR3 DNA: TGTGCCAGTAGTATATTCTCGTGGAGGGATTCACCCCTCCACTTT. This chain uses TRBV19 with TRBJ1-6; no clear D gene. V gave up 2 bases and J gave up 8 bases, with 13 bases separating them. The CDR3 is made up of 15 amino acids. Germline CDR1 and CDR2: LNHDA and SQIVND (reference sequence).

The chain combines TRBV27 with TRBJ1-3, with 8 bases aligning to TRBD1. CDR1 is MNHEY, CDR2 SMNVEV, per germline (reference sequence). The V gene end was trimmed by 2 bases and the J gene end by 1 base; junction bases not matched to a gene: 4. The CDR3 length is 16 residues. CDR3 bases: TGTGCCAGCAGTTTAGCTGGACAGGGTTCTGGAAACACCATATATTTT. This sequence encodes CASSLAGQGSGNTIYF.

This clone was detected once. This chain uses TRBV27 with TRBJ2-7; the match to TRBD2 covers 12 bases. V was clipped by 3 bases and J by 7 bases; unmatched bases: 4. The CDR3 length is 14 residues. Germline V gene lookup returns CDR1 MNHEY and CDR2 SMNVEV (reference sequence). In nucleotides, the CDR3 is TGTGCCAGCAGTTTGACTAGCGGGGGAGGGGAGCAGTACTTC. This gives the protein CASSLTSGGGEQYF.